Below are 23 T cell receptor beta chains sequenced from a single sample in a study of blood T cell repertoires in COVID-19. Repertoires were generated with immunoSEQ multiplex PCR, while TCRdb's copy carries only in-frame clones and drops some. The sample carries 65,000 to 90,000 clones, 75% to 90% recorded once. Input material: peripheral blood. These receptor sequences come from a woman in her forties or fifties with active or convalescent COVID-19.

The chain joins TRBV10-3 to TRBJ2-3; TRBD2 matches at 14 bases. CDR1 ENHRY and CDR2 SYGVKD come from the germline V gene. This CDR3 is 15 amino acids long. V gave up 10 bases and J gave up 1 base; unmatched junction bases: 4. CDR3 bases: TGTGCCACAGGGACTAGCGGGGGCGGCACAGATACGCAGTATTTT. It specifies CATGTSGGGTDTQYF.

The V and J genes are TRBV6-2 or TRBV6-3 and TRBJ2-1, with D possibly being TRBD2 (7 bases). Trimming removed 2 bases from V and 7 bases from J, with 15 bases in between. CDR3 length equals 15 residues. CDR1 is MNHEY and CDR2 is SVGEGT in the germline V gene. CDR3 in DNA: TGTGCCAGCAGTTACAGGCGGGGGCGAAATAATGAGCAGTTCTTC. Translating gives CASSYRRGRNNEQFF.

The rearrangement uses TRBV5-1 and TRBJ2-7; 10 bases fit TRBD1. Germline CDR1 and CDR2: SGHRS and YFSETQ. CDR3 size: 15 residues. With V trimmed by 4 bases and J by 2 bases, 6 bases remained unmatched. In DNA form, the CDR3 reads TGCGCCAGCAGCCCGTCGGGACAGGGGACCTACGAGCAGTACTTC. Its protein is CASSPSGQGTYEQYF.

V and J are TRBV29-1 and TRBJ2-7; 12 bases map to TRBD1. V trimming: 7 bases; J trimming: 5 bases; junction bases outside the gene matches: 9. Germline CDR1 reads SQVTM; CDR2 reads ANQGSEA. This CDR3 contains 14 residues. The CDR3 DNA reads TGCAGCGGTTCCGGGACAGGGGGCATCCACGAGCAGTACTTC. Translated: CSGSGTGGIHEQYF.

V usage is TRBV7-8 and J usage is TRBJ2-1, with 10 bases fitting TRBD1. CDR3 length: 13 residues. J gave up 10 bases and V 5 bases, and 5 bases lay outside the gene matches. Germline V gene lookup returns CDR1 SGHVS and CDR2 FQNEAQ. The CDR3 DNA follows: TGTGCCAGCAGCCTAGACAGGGGGCAGGAGCAGTTCTTC. Translated: CASSLDRGQEQFF.

The chain combines TRBV10-3 with TRBJ1-6, with D possibly matching TRBD1 (6 bases). The CDR3 consists of 13 residues. Germline CDR1 is ENHRY and CDR2 is SYGVKD. V lost 11 bases and J lost 3, with 11 bases in between. CDR3 bases: TGTGCCTCCCAGGGGATCTATAATTCACCCCTCCACTTT. It translates to CASQGIYNSPLHF.

J is TRBJ2-1 and V is TRBV4-2, with 8 positions matching TRBD1. The V gene end was trimmed by 1 base and the J gene end by 8 bases; junction bases not matched to a gene: 7. Per the germline V gene, CDR1 is LGHNA and CDR2 is YNFKEQ. This CDR3 has 15 residues. DNA for the CDR3: TGTGCCAGCAGCCAAGTAGGGACAGGCCTACATGAGCAGTTCTTC. Translation: CASSQVGTGLHEQFF.

This chain connects TRBV10-3 to TRBJ1-5; maybe TRBD1 (5 bases). V was shortened by 3 bases and J by 5 bases, with 5 bases between the two germline ends. Germline lookup yields CDR1 ENHRY and CDR2 SYGVKD. The CDR3 is 12 residues long. DNA of the CDR3: TGTGCCATCAGTGACAGGGATCAGCCCCAGCATTTT. Protein product: CAISDRDQPQHF.

This chain connects TRBV7-3 to TRBJ2-5; TRBD2 is a possible D gene (6 bases). Looked up from germline, CDR1 is SGHTA and CDR2 is FQGTGA. Trimming left V 1 base short and J 2 bases short, with 14 bases between. The CDR3 is 16 amino acids. The CDR3 region has the DNA TGTGCCAGCAGCTTAAGGGCTGGGGCGGGGCAAGAGACCCAGTACTTC. As protein: CASSLRAGAGQETQYF.

This chain uses TRBV6-5 with TRBJ1-5; D is undetermined. The CDR3 spans 15 residues. Germline V lookup: CDR1 MNHEY, CDR2 SVGAGI. Trimming took 0 bases from V and 2 from J, leaving 8 bases between them. CDR3 coding DNA: TGTGCCAGCAGTTACTCGAGTACGGGCAATCAGCCCCAGCATTTT. Translation: CASSYSSTGNQPQHF.

Only one count was recorded for this clone. The chain employs TRBV27 and TRBJ1-1; 8 bases align to TRBD1. V was clipped by 7 bases and J by 1 base; unmatched bases: 5. Germline loops: CDR1 MNHEY, CDR2 SMNVEV (reference sequence). This CDR3 region has 14 residues. For the CDR3, the DNA is TGTGCCAGCACCACTCAGGGGGCGAACACTGAAGCTTTCTTT. It translates to CASTTQGANTEAFF.

V usage is TRBV5-6 and J usage is TRBJ1-1, with 9 bases aligning to TRBD1. Per germline, CDR1 SGHDT and CDR2 YYEEEE. CDR3 length: 15 amino acids. With V trimmed by 4 bases and J by 1 base, 5 bases remained unmatched. The CDR3 loop is CASSAGTGRNTEAFF. The CDR3, as DNA: TGTGCCAGCAGCGCCGGGACAGGGCGGAACACTGAAGCTTTCTTT.

The genes are TRBV24-1 and TRBJ2-5; D gene unclear. This CDR3 comprises 11 residues. Germline CDR1 KGHDR, CDR2 SFDVKD. Trimming pared 4 bases from V and 7 bases from J, leaving 6 bases between. The CDR3, as DNA: TGTGCCACCAGTGACGGGTGGACCCAGTACTTC. This translates into CATSDGWTQYF.

In its sample, this clone was seen a few times. The chain has TRBV29-1 and TRBJ2-2; TRBD1 aligns across 10 bases. This CDR3 spans 13 amino acids. The germline V gene has CDR1 SQVTM and CDR2 ANQGSEA. With V trimmed by 8 bases and J by 4 bases, 4 bases remained unmatched. The CDR3 region is CSFGQGVTGELFF. For the CDR3, the DNA is TGCAGCTTTGGACAGGGGGTCACCGGGGAGCTGTTTTTT.

This clone has just a few counts. The chain uses TRBV29-1 and TRBJ1-2; maybe TRBD1 (5 bases). CDR3 length equals 11 residues. Trimming pared 7 bases from V and 4 bases from J, leaving 10 bases between. The V gene's germline CDR1 is SQVTM and CDR2 ANQGSEA. CDR3 coding DNA: TGCAGCGCCATGGACACCTATGGCTACACCTTC. Amino acid sequence: CSAMDTYGYTF.

This clone occurred once. The CDR3 DNA sequence: TGTGCCAGCAGCCCGAGTAGGGGGATCAACACTGAAGCTTTCTTT. Its translation is CASSPSRGINTEAFF. The V call is TRBV28, the J call TRBJ1-1, with a tentative D call TRBD1 (6 bases). V was shortened by 6 bases and J by 2 bases, with 16 bases between the two germline ends. The CDR3 loop spans 15 amino acids. Germline assignment: CDR1 MDHEN and CDR2 SYDVKM.

This chain connects TRBV6-1 to TRBJ1-4; TRBD1 might be the D (5 bases). CDR1 and CDR2 (germline): MNHNS, SASEGT. This CDR3 contains 15 residues. The ends were cut back, 2 bases at V and 3 bases at J, with 10 bases in the middle. The CDR3 nucleotides are TGTGCCAGCAGTGAACTGGCAGGGCCTAATGAAAAACTGTTTTTT. This sequence encodes CASSELAGPNEKLFF.

The chain couples TRBV25-1 to TRBJ1-5; 7 bases agree with TRBD1. This CDR3 spans 17 amino acids. Germline values: CDR1 MGHDK, CDR2 SYGVNS. J was trimmed by 3 bases and V by 7 bases; bases with no gene match: 15. The CDR3 DNA reads as TGTGCCAGCACCGTAAGGGGGAACAGGGGATTCAATCAGCCCCAGCATTTT. Translation: CASTVRGNRGFNQPQHF.

The sample holds a few counts of this clone. The chain carries TRBV19 and TRBJ2-5, with TRBD2 as a possible D gene (6 bases). The V and J ends lost 3 bases and 4 bases respectively, with 15 bases between them. In germline, CDR1 is LNHDA, CDR2 SQIVND (reference sequence). The length of the CDR3 is 15 residues. CDR3 nucleotides: TGTGCCAGTAGTATCGGCCTCGGGAGAGGAGAGACCCAGTACTTC. It encodes CASSIGLGRGETQYF.

The chain uses TRBV19 and TRBJ2-5; D call uncertain. In germline, CDR1 is LNHDA, CDR2 SQIVND (reference sequence). The V gene lost 1 base and the J gene lost 2 bases, with 5 bases spanning the gap. The CDR3 runs to 13 residues. The CDR3 protein is CASSIVGQETQYF. In DNA form, the CDR3 reads TGTGCCAGTAGTATAGTCGGTCAAGAGACCCAGTACTTC.

The chain joins TRBV2 to TRBJ1-5; possible D gene TRBD1, 5 bases. Trimming removed 6 bases from V and 0 bases from J, with 9 bases in between. The V gene's germline CDR1 is SNHLY and CDR2 FYNNEI. CDR3 size: 14 residues. The CDR3 sequence: CASRRDSSNQPQHF. The CDR3 DNA follows: TGTGCCAGCAGGAGAGACAGTAGCAATCAGCCCCAGCATTTT.

The chain couples TRBV5-1 to TRBJ1-3; possibly TRBD1 for D (6 bases). V lost 0 bases and J lost 3, with 10 bases in between. The CDR3 totals 15 residues. Germline CDR1 reads SGHRS; CDR2 reads YFSETQ. The CDR3 reads CASSLVGARGNTIYF. CDR3 DNA sequence: TGCGCCAGCAGCTTGGTGGGGGCGCGTGGAAACACCATATATTTT.

V gene TRBV12-3 or TRBV12-4 combines with J gene TRBJ2-7; D may be TRBD1 (6 bases). V lost 6 bases to trimming and J lost 4 bases, with 10 bases between them. This CDR3 has 12 amino acids. The CDR3 DNA sequence: TGTGCCAGCAGCCCACAGGGTTACGAGCAGTACTTC. This codes for CASSPQGYEQYF.